This T cell receptor (beta chain) was captured by sequencing in a study of blood T cell repertoires in COVID-19. On the study more broadly: In each case, the material was cDNA or gDNA derived from T cells, B-cell-depleted T cells, or PBMCs.

Sequencing used immunoSEQ multiplex PCR; TCRdb keeps in-frame clones, though not all of them. There are about 230,000 clones in the sample; about 90% occur only once, and around 3.8% lies in the top ten. In terms of age and location, participants ranged from roughly 18 to 90 years and lived in about 25 US areas. Membership in each cohort depended on participant-reported clinical history. Contact with a PCR-confirmed or clinician-diagnosed COVID-19 case occurred within 2 weeks of entry. The CDR3 length is 20 residues. The ends lost 3 bases at V and 0 bases at J; junction bases unmatched: 17. CDR1 is LNHDA, CDR2 SQIVND, per germline (reference sequence).

The source material was PBMCs or T cells enriched from blood (not recorded which). The sequence was obtained from a woman under 40 who had been exposed to COVID-19. V and J are TRBV19 and TRBJ2-4, with 7 bases aligning to TRBD2. The CDR3 sequence: CASSILLAGDFSRAKNIQYF. Written as DNA, the CDR3 is TGTGCCAGTAGTATTTTACTTGCGGGAGATTTTAGTAGAGCCAAAAACATTCAGTACTTC.